This T cell receptor (beta chain) was sequenced during a study of T cells after yellow fever vaccination. The study's findings and limits: Reappearance after the booster was observed for most primary-vaccination clones (more than 95% CD4, over 70% CD8). Though it reached lower strength, the secondary response hit its peak faster, day 5 versus 15. Contamination by abundant bulk-population clonotypes could be present in FACS-sorted repertoires.

There are a few counts of this clonotype. Its antigen is still unknown. CDR3 length: 16 residues. Trimming took 4 bases from V and 9 from J; bases not matched to a gene: 8. The germline gives CDR1 MDHEN, CDR2 SYDVKM. Conversion of TCR transcripts into cDNA relied on 5'RACE template switching, which added a universal primer site and UMIs. TCRdb reanalysed the 5' RACE reads using MiXCR and keeps one entry per CDR3 protein. The sample consists of 120,000 or so distinct CDR3 sequences, 15% of them appearing once. This chain joins TRBV28 and TRBJ2-2; 13 bases agree with TRBD2. This TCR was recovered from a man aged 18-30 years who received the YFV17D yellow fever vaccine. This specimen consisted of CD8+ T cells sorted from PBMCs, obtained 5 days after the yellow fever booster vaccination. The CDR3: CASSSSTSGGARELFF. The CDR3 DNA is TGTGCCAGCAGTTCTTCCACTAGCGGGGGGGCGAGGGAGCTGTTTTTT.